The 21 T cell receptor beta chains presented below share a single source sample, sequenced in a study of blood T cells in healthy people across ages. A second PCR, run for about 7 to 11 cycles, used a sample-barcoded 5' primer plus a J-beta primer mix. Each CDR3 protein gets one entry after TCRdb re-called the 5' RACE reads with MiXCR. The table includes 750,000 to 850,000 distinct CDR3 sequences, roughly 25% detected once. These same records also appear under a second study, on T cells of mothers and their children.

Sequenced input: blood. The receptor set was obtained from a boy under 18 in good health.

The genes are TRBV15 and TRBJ2-7; D ambiguous. The CDR3 is 15 residues long. The germline V and J ends were trimmed by 0 bases and 3 bases, with 12 bases remaining between them. The germline V gene encodes CDR1 LNHNV and CDR2 YYDKDF (reference sequence). Here the CDR3 reads CATSRDELGNYEQYF. DNA of the CDR3: TGTGCCACCAGCAGAGATGAACTGGGGAACTACGAGCAGTACTTC.

V gene TRBV4-1 combines with J gene TRBJ2-1; D ambiguous. Germline CDR1 is MGHRA and CDR2 is YSYEKL. CDR3 size: 15 residues. V gave up 1 base and J gave up 8 bases, with 15 bases separating them. CDR3 sequence: CASSQVYLLVYEQFF. CDR3 sequence (DNA): TGCGCCAGCAGCCAAGTCTACCTCCTGGTATATGAGCAGTTCTTC.

In this sample, this clonotype turned up a few times. The V call is TRBV7-9, the J call TRBJ1-1; D remains ambiguous. Trimming cost V 6 bases and J 6 bases, with 14 bases left between them. The CDR3 spans 13 residues. The germline CDR1 and CDR2 sequences are SEHNR and FQNEAQ (reference sequence). CDR3 DNA: TGTGCCAGCAGATCTGACATGGGCGCTGAAGCTTTCTTT. Its translation: CASRSDMGAEAFF.

This clonotype was detected only a few times. The rearrangement joins TRBV15 to TRBJ1-6, with 8 nucleotides matching TRBD1. Germline CDR1 is LNHNV and CDR2 is YYDKDF (reference sequence). There are 18 residues in the CDR3. The V and J ends lost 6 bases and 2 bases, in that order; junction bases with no gene match: 12. The CDR3 sequence is CATSNGLTGGAYNSPLHF. DNA of the CDR3: TGTGCCACCAGTAATGGATTAACAGGGGGTGCCTATAATTCACCCCTCCACTTT.

This clonotype was seen a few times. This rearrangement joins TRBV7-9 to TRBJ2-2; D gene ambiguous. The CDR3 loop spans 19 amino acids. The germline V gene encodes CDR1 SEHNR and CDR2 FQNEAQ (reference sequence). V lost 7 bases and J lost 4, with 28 bases in between. CDR3 residues: CASTLWTRKRITGTGELFF. The CDR3 coding sequence is TGTGCCAGCACCCTATGGACGAGGAAGCGCATTACCGGCACCGGGGAGCTGTTTTTT.

This clonotype came up a few times. The J gene is TRBJ2-5, the V gene TRBV27; either TRBD1 or TRBD2 may fit D (5 bases each). The end of the DNA is better explained by TRBJ2-7, so the J call may be wrong. There are 14 residues in the CDR3. From germline, CDR1 is MNHEY and CDR2 SMNVEV (reference sequence). The CDR3 nucleotides are TGTGCCAGCAGTTTATCATGGGGGTCGTACGAGCAGTACTTC. Translated: CASSLSWGSYEQYF.

This sequence joins TRBV20-1 and TRBJ1-5; a possible D gene is TRBD1 (5 bases). In germline, CDR1 is DFQATT, CDR2 SNEGSKA (reference sequence). CDR3 length: 14 residues. V lost 1 base to trimming and J lost 3 bases, with 10 bases between them. Here the CDR3 DNA reads TGCAGTGCTAGAGGGGGACTTAACAATCAGCCCCAGCATTTT. Translating gives CSARGGLNNQPQHF.

The rearrangement joins TRBV9 to TRBJ1-4; no clear D gene. CDR1 SGDLS and CDR2 YYNGEE come from the germline V gene. V was cut by 0 bases and J by 5 bases, with 11 bases left in between. The CDR3 extends over 15 amino acids. The CDR3, as DNA: TGTGCCAGCAGCGTAGGATCACAGCGCAATGAAAAACTGTTTTTT. Encoded protein: CASSVGSQRNEKLFF. The variable domain in full, completed from reference TRBV9 and TRBJ1-4, reads DSGVTQTPKHLITATGQRVTLRCSPRSGDLSVYWYQQSLDQGLQFLIQYYNGEERAKGNILERFSAQQFPDLHSELNLSSLELGDSALYFCASSVGSQRNEKLFFGSGTQLSVL.

This chain links TRBV20-1 with TRBJ2-5, with 13 bases lining up with TRBD2. V trimming: 6 bases; J trimming: 0 bases; junction bases outside the gene matches: 13. This CDR3 spans 18 amino acids. Germline V lookup: CDR1 DFQATT, CDR2 SNEGSKA (reference sequence). CDR3 protein: CSAQRTSGRAWYQETQYF. Here the CDR3 DNA reads TGCAGTGCCCAGCGGACTAGCGGGAGAGCCTGGTACCAAGAGACCCAGTACTTC.

This clonotype appeared a single time. J is TRBJ1-1 and V is TRBV9; D perhaps matches TRBD1 (5 bases). Trimming removed 0 bases from V and 4 bases from J, with 13 bases in between. Germline values: CDR1 SGDLS, CDR2 YYNGEE. The CDR3 runs to 15 residues. CDR3 sequence reads: CASSVGGVARTEAFF. CDR3 in DNA: TGTGCCAGCAGCGTAGGGGGGGTCGCTCGCACTGAAGCTTTCTTT.

V and J are TRBV20-1 and TRBJ1-4; D is unclear. Trimming cost V 6 bases and J 0 bases, with 14 bases left between them. The CDR3 consists of 15 residues. Germline-derived CDR1 and CDR2 are DFQATT and SNEGSKA (reference sequence). The CDR3 DNA reads as TGCAGTGCCCCACTACAGCGCCCAACTAATGAAAAACTGTTTTTT. It encodes CSAPLQRPTNEKLFF.

This clonotype was seen a few times. V usage is TRBV9 and J usage is TRBJ2-4, with D unclear. The germline V and J ends were trimmed by 3 bases and 7 bases, with 8 bases remaining between them. Germline CDR1 and CDR2: SGDLS and YYNGEE. This CDR3 contains 12 residues. The CDR3 DNA follows: TGTGCCAGCAGCGCATCTGGTAACATTCAGTACTTC. Translation gives CASSASGNIQYF.

This rearrangement joins TRBV24-1 to TRBJ2-1; D possibly uses TRBD1 or TRBD2 (5 bases each). The J call is doubtful: the DNA matches TRBJ2-7 better. CDR3 length: 16 amino acids. CDR1 is KGHDR, CDR2 SFDVKD, per germline. CDR3 sequence: CATSPRDGPHTSEQYF. The DNA for the CDR3 is TGTGCCACCAGTCCTCGGGACGGTCCCCATACCTCCGAGCAGTACTTC.

The chain has TRBV5-1 and TRBJ2-2; D gene ambiguous. Germline V gives CDR1 SGHRS, CDR2 YFSETQ. The CDR3 loop spans 15 amino acids. Trimming removed 7 bases from V and 2 bases from J, with 15 bases in between. The CDR3 loop is CASASRSTNTGELFF. The CDR3 DNA is TGCGCCAGCGCGAGTCGGTCAACAAACACCGGGGAGCTGTTTTTT.

The table lists this clonotype with a few counts. The chain couples TRBV6-5 to TRBJ2-1, with 7 bases fitting TRBD1. The CDR3 is made up of 19 amino acids. The junction had 15 bases not matched to a gene; V was cut back by 4 bases and J by 0 bases. From germline, CDR1 is MNHEY and CDR2 SVGAGI. CDR3 loop: CASSSTPPTGLSSYNEQFF. The CDR3 nucleotides read TGTGCCAGCAGTTCCACCCCACCGACAGGGCTTAGCTCCTACAATGAGCAGTTCTTC.

The DNA of the CDR3 is TGCGCCAGCAGCCAAGACCACGGGGTGACTGAAGCTTTCTTT. Amino acid sequence: CASSQDHGVTEAFF. The chain links TRBV4-3 to TRBJ1-1, with D uncertain. Deletions cut 0 bases from V and 5 bases from J, with 10 bases between. The CDR3 length is 14 residues. Germline loops: CDR1 LGHNA, CDR2 YSLEER.

In its sample, this clonotype was seen a few times. The chain is built from TRBV7-9 and TRBJ2-5, with 7 positions matching TRBD2. This CDR3 has 15 amino acids. V was clipped by 5 bases and J by 2 bases; unmatched bases: 8. Germline V gives CDR1 SEHNR, CDR2 FQNEAQ (reference sequence). CDR3 sequence (DNA): TGTGCCAGCAGCCCCTCAGGTAGCGGGCAAGAGACCCAGTACTTC. It encodes CASSPSGSGQETQYF.

This clonotype turned up a few times. The chain uses TRBV6-2 or TRBV6-3 and TRBJ1-5; 11 bases are shared with TRBD1. The V gene's germline CDR1 is MNHEY and CDR2 SVGEGT. The ends lost 0 bases at V and 2 bases at J; junction bases unmatched: 6. The CDR3 is 18 residues long. For the CDR3, the DNA is TGTGCCAGCAGTTACTCGCCGGGACAGGGGGGCGGCAATCAGCCCCAGCATTTT. This sequence encodes CASSYSPGQGGGNQPQHF.

The chain uses TRBV19 and TRBJ2-7; the D call may be TRBD1 or TRBD2 (6 bases each). Looked up from germline, CDR1 is LNHDA and CDR2 is SQIVND (reference sequence). Trimming shortened V by 5 bases and J by 0 bases, and 14 bases separated the two germline ends. CDR3 size: 15 residues. CDR3 protein: CASSSRGGSSYEQYF. The CDR3 DNA reads TGTGCCAGTAGTTCCCGAGGGGGGAGCTCCTACGAGCAGTACTTC. The variable domain in full, completed from reference TRBV19 and TRBJ2-7, reads DGGITQSPKYLFRKEGQNVTLSCEQNLNHDAMYWYRQDPGQGLRLIYYSQIVNDFQKGDIAEGYSVSREKKESFPLTVTSAQKNPTAFYLCASSSRGGSSYEQYFGPGTRLTVT.

There are a few counts of this clonotype. The chain couples TRBV9 to TRBJ1-4; TRBD1 aligns across 11 bases. The CDR3 loop spans 15 amino acids. The trim removed 4 bases at V and 7 bases at J, leaving 6 bases unmatched. Germline CDR1 and CDR2: SGDLS and YYNGEE. The CDR3 nucleotides are TGTGCCAGCAGCCCGGACAGGGGGCGCTTTGAAAAACTGTTTTTT. Its translation is CASSPDRGRFEKLFF.

The chain uses TRBV5-5 and TRBJ2-1; possibly TRBD2 for D (5 bases). Trimming took off 0 bases at V and 12 bases at J, with 10 bases between the two ends. The germline gives CDR1 SGHKS, CDR2 YYEKEE (reference sequence). This CDR3 spans 12 amino acids. The CDR3 loop is CASSLEPSWQFF. For the CDR3, the DNA is TGTGCCAGCAGCTTGGAGCCTAGCTGGCAGTTCTTC.